This T cell receptor beta chain was documented in a study of shared clonotypes between healthy human individuals. This clone was seen at least ten times. The sample has other DNA sequences that encode this CDR3 too. This CDR3 spans 12 amino acids. From germline, CDR1 is SGHNT and CDR2 YENEEA. V was clipped by 5 bases and J by 6 bases, with 11 bases between them. Measured with immunoSEQ multiplex PCR; TCRdb has only the in-frame clones, and not every one. The sample contains 330,000 or so clones, around 72% of which appear only once. The rearrangement links TRBV11-3 to TRBJ2-7; D not resolved. The source of this sequence is a man aged 25-45 years in good health. The specimen was memory CD4+ T cells sorted from blood. Sample subset: CD45RA-negative fraction. This chain's CDR3 is CASSLTRGEQYF. CDR3 DNA sequence: TGTGCCAGCAGCCTCACCCGCGGCGAGCAGTACTTC.